A selection of T cell receptor beta chains follows, all from one sample in a study of cytomegalovirus exposure and HLA in healthy donors. The assay was immunoSEQ multiplex PCR, and TCRdb's table has in-frame clones only and misses some. Of 50,000 to 65,000 clones in the sample, around 66% were seen once. Material for sequencing was PBMCs. The receptors come from a young man in good health and CMV-seronegative. CDR3s include the opening cysteine and the closing phenylalanine or tryptophan. The order of the fields is D gene, clone size, V gene, CDR3 length, J gene, CDR3 DNA, CDR3 protein. D genes are given only for firm matches. Expanded clones are given a class, and other clones once, few, many or no size at all.

>.|.|TRBV4-1|16|TRBJ2-5
TGCGCCAGCAACCGCGTATTAGCGGCTACTCAAGAGACCCAGTACTTC
CASNRVLAATQETQYF
>.|.|TRBV4-1|15|TRBJ1-3
TGCGCCAGCAGCCAAGATCAGGGCTCTGGAAACACCATATATTTT
CASSQDQGSGNTIYF
>TRBD2|.|TRBV9|14|TRBJ2-5
TGTGCCAGCAGCCCCACTAGCGCCCAAGAGACCCAGTACTTC
CASSPTSAQETQYF
>TRBD1|once|TRBV27|14|TRBJ1-1
TGTGCCAGCAGTCAACAGGGGGCAAACACTGAAGCTTTCTTT
CASSQQGANTEAFF
>TRBD1|.|TRBV11-3|14|TRBJ2-2
TGTGCCAGCAGCTTAGTCAGGGGGACCGGGGAGCTGTTTTTT
CASSLVRGTGELFF
>.|.|TRBV27|10|TRBJ2-1
TGTGCCAGCGGTAGATCCGAGCAGTTCTTC
CASGRSEQFF
>TRBD2|.|TRBV29-1|17|TRBJ2-1
TGCAGCGCCGAGGGGGGACTAGCGGGAGGTTCCTACAATGAGCAGTTCTTC
CSAEGGLAGGSYNEQFF
>.|.|TRBV27|13|TRBJ1-2
TGTGCCAGCAGTTTCGAGGGAGGGTATGGCTACACCTTC
CASSFEGGYGYTF
>.|.|TRBV4-1|15|TRBJ2-3
TGCGCCAGCAGCCCCCCGGGGGATGGGACAGATACGCAGTATTTT
CASSPPGDGTDTQYF
>TRBD1|.|TRBV30|14|TRBJ2-2
TGTGCCTTGCCCGGGACAGGGGGGCCCGGGGAGCTGTTTTTT
CALPGTGGPGELFF
>TRBD2|.|TRBV30|16|TRBJ2-1
TGTGCCTGGAGTGTACTCCCAGCGGGAGCCTACAATGAGCAGTTCTTC
CAWSVLPAGAYNEQFF
>.|few|TRBV28|15|TRBJ1-1
TGTGCCAGCAGTTTTAAGAGGGCAGGGGACACTGAAGCTTTCTTT
CASSFKRAGDTEAFF
>TRBD1|.|TRBV28|15|TRBJ1-2
TGTGCCAGCCGGGACAGGGGGCTCAGGTCGAATGGCTACACCTTC
CASRDRGLRSNGYTF
>TRBD2|.|TRBV25-1|15|TRBJ2-7
TGTGCCAGCAGTACCTTGGGGGGGAACTCGTACGAGCAGTACTTC
CASSTLGGNSYEQYF
>TRBD1|.|TRBV6-5|14|TRBJ2-5
TGTGCCAGCAGCGGACAGGGAGACCAAGAGACCCAGTACTTC
CASSGQGDQETQYF
>.|.|TRBV7-7|14|TRBJ2-5
TGTGCCAGCAGCCTATACGGGACTGGAGAGACCCAGTACTTC
CASSLYGTGETQYF
>TRBD2|.|TRBV7-8|17|TRBJ2-7
TGTGCCAGCAGCTTTAGGACTAGCGGGATTGCCTTCTACGAGCAGTACTTC
CASSFRTSGIAFYEQYF
>.|.|TRBV30|13|TRBJ1-1
TGTGCCTGGAGTGTAACCAGGAACACTGAAGCTTTCTTT
CAWSVTRNTEAFF
>TRBD2|.|TRBV2|15|TRBJ2-5
TGTGCCGGGCAGGGGACTAGCGGATACCAAGAGACCCAGTACTTC
CAGQGTSGYQETQYF
>.|.|TRBV5-6|17|TRBJ2-1
TGTGCCAGCAGCTCCCCAAAACAGGGAATCTCCTACAATGAGCAGTTCTTC
CASSSPKQGISYNEQFF
>.|.|TRBV5-6|12|TRBJ1-1
TGTGCCAGCAGCTTGAGGAGCACTGAAGCTTTCTTT
CASSLRSTEAFF
>TRBD1|.|TRBV5-4|16|TRBJ2-5
TGTGCCAGCAGCCATAACAGGGGGAAGGGCCAAGAGACCCAGTACTTC
CASSHNRGKGQETQYF
>TRBD1|few|TRBV29-1|14|TRBJ2-4
TGCAGCGCAGAGACAGGGGGGTCCAAAAACATTCAGTACTTC
CSAETGGSKNIQYF
>.|.|TRBV10-3|13|TRBJ1-1
TGTGCCATCAGCGAAGGTCGGGGGGATGAAGCTTTCTTT
CAISEGRGDEAFF